The next 19 T cell receptor beta chains were all read from a single sample in a study of cytomegalovirus exposure and HLA in healthy donors. A multiplex PCR was run with 60 Vbeta primers and 13 Jbeta primers. Assay used: immunoSEQ multiplex PCR; TCRdb lists only in-frame clones, some missing. This table has fewer than 120,000 clones, around 88% appearing once. Sequenced input: PBMCs. The receptor source for this set is a man between 40 and 49 years old in good health and CMV-seronegative.

The CDR3 DNA is TGTGCCAGCAGCTCGCCTAGCGGGGCCACAGATACGCAGTATTTT. Its protein is CASSSPSGATDTQYF. The chain uses TRBV7-2 and TRBJ2-3; the match to TRBD2 covers 9 bases. Germline-derived CDR1 and CDR2 are SGHTA and FQGNSA. Trimming removed 4 bases from V and 2 bases from J; junction bases left unmatched: 4. The CDR3 loop spans 15 amino acids.

The rearrangement links TRBV7-3 to TRBJ2-1, with 13 bases lining up with TRBD2. The CDR3 runs to 15 residues. CDR1 and CDR2 from the germline V gene are SGHTA and FQGTGA. With V trimmed by 2 bases and J by 10 bases, 5 bases remained unmatched. CDR3 nucleotide sequence: TGTGCCAGCAGCTTACGGACTAGCGGGGGCGAAGAGCAGTTCTTC. Protein product: CASSLRTSGGEEQFF.

The genes are TRBV6-5 and TRBJ1-6, with TRBD1 as a possible D gene (5 bases). V was pared by 5 bases and J by 5 bases, with 10 bases between. The germline CDR1 and CDR2 sequences are MNHEY and SVGAGI. The length of the CDR3 is 14 residues. Written as DNA, the CDR3 is TGTGCCAGCAGTGAGGCAGGGCATAATTCACCCCTCCACTTT. Translating gives CASSEAGHNSPLHF.

For the CDR3, the DNA is TGTGCCAGCAGCTCCCTCCCAGGGGCTGCTAATTCACCCCTCCACTTT. Translation: CASSSLPGAANSPLHF. The chain recombines TRBV5-6 with TRBJ1-6, with a possible D match to TRBD1 (6 bases). Germline values: CDR1 SGHDT, CDR2 YYEEEE. V lost 3 bases to trimming and J lost 6 bases, with 16 bases between them. There are 16 residues in the CDR3.

V is TRBV5-6 and J is TRBJ1-4; 10 bases fit TRBD1. The CDR3 is 17 residues long. Per the germline V gene, CDR1 is SGHDT and CDR2 is YYEEEE. J lost 3 bases, V lost 3 bases, and 8 bases had no gene match. CDR3 nucleotide sequence: TGTGCCAGCAGCTCCACAGACAGGGGGCGAGCTAATGAAAAACTGTTTTTT. This sequence encodes CASSSTDRGRANEKLFF.

The chain recombines TRBV5-1 with TRBJ1-2; 7 bases fit TRBD1. The junction had 20 bases not matched to a gene; V was cut back by 4 bases and J by 8 bases. Germline values: CDR1 SGHRS, CDR2 YFSETQ. This CDR3 region has 17 residues. CDR3 protein: CASSSPKSGTVPLGYTF. The CDR3 coding sequence is TGCGCCAGCAGCAGCCCCAAATCCGGGACAGTGCCCCTAGGCTACACCTTC. Looking up the rest from reference TRBV5-1 and TRBJ1-2 gives the full variable domain: KAGVTQTPRYLIKTRGQQVTLSCSPISGHRSVSWYQQTPGQGLQFLFEYFSETQRNKGNFPGRFSGRQFSNSRSEMNVSTLELGDSALYLCASSSPKSGTVPLGYTFGSGTRLTVV.

This clone came up a few times. CDR3 region: CASSSRRQGLAKNIQYF. The CDR3 region has the DNA TGTGCCAGCAGTTCCCGTAGACAGGGCCTAGCCAAAAACATTCAGTACTTC. The V gene is TRBV28, the J gene TRBJ2-4, with 7 bases that match TRBD1. This CDR3 comprises 17 residues. Germline V gene data show CDR1 as MDHEN and CDR2 as SYDVKM. Trimming at V came to 4 bases and at J to 0 bases, leaving 9 bases not matched to a gene.

The CDR3 is CASSLGGRGPTNEKLFF. In DNA form, the CDR3 reads TGTGCCAGCAGCTTGGGAGGCAGGGGGCCCACTAATGAAAAACTGTTTTTT. This rearrangement joins TRBV5-4 to TRBJ1-4; TRBD1 agrees at 8 bases. The trim removed 0 bases at V and 2 bases at J, leaving 6 bases unmatched. The CDR3 totals 17 residues. In germline, CDR1 is SGHNT, CDR2 YYREEE (reference sequence).

CDR3 nucleotides: TGTGCCAGCAGATCACAGGGGATAGGCACTGAAGCTTTCTTT. Protein: CASRSQGIGTEAFF. V usage is TRBV6-1 and J usage is TRBJ1-1; 7 bases fit TRBD1. The V and J ends lost 6 bases and 4 bases, in that order; junction bases with no gene match: 8. Per germline, CDR1 MNHNS and CDR2 SASEGT. This CDR3 spans 14 amino acids.

This chain links TRBV5-5 with TRBJ1-4; D is possibly TRBD1 (6 bases). The V end lost 6 bases, the J end lost 5 bases, and 11 bases lay between the germline ends. This CDR3 has 13 residues. Per germline, CDR1 SGHKS and CDR2 YYEKEE (reference sequence). The CDR3 DNA reads TGTGCCAGCAACGGGACACCAAATGAAAAACTGTTTTTT. It codes for CASNGTPNEKLFF.

This clone showed up just a few times. The chain combines TRBV7-6 with TRBJ1-5, with a weak D call TRBD1 (5 bases). Germline V lookup: CDR1 SGHVS, CDR2 FNYEAQ. Trimming stripped 2 bases from V and 4 bases from J, with 6 bases between. This CDR3 has 13 residues. CDR3 bases: TGTGCCAGCAGCTTACAGGGTAATCAGCCCCAGCATTTT. Translating it yields CASSLQGNQPQHF.

The chain has TRBV11-3 and TRBJ2-7; D is possibly TRBD2 (6 bases). The CDR3 extends over 15 amino acids. Germline CDR1 is SGHNT and CDR2 is YENEEA. V was shortened by 2 bases and J by 6 bases, with 17 bases between the two germline ends. The CDR3 sequence: CASSLRPTSGSEQYF. The CDR3 region has the DNA TGTGCCAGCAGCTTACGCCCAACGTCCGGGAGCGAGCAGTACTTC.

The chain is built from TRBV28 and TRBJ2-5; the match to TRBD2 covers 12 bases. The CDR3 has 15 amino acids. V shed 5 bases, J shed 7 bases, and the junction held 8 bases outside the gene matches. Looked up from germline, CDR1 is MDHEN and CDR2 is SYDVKM. CDR3 DNA sequence: TGTGCCAGCAGTCTCTCTAGCGGGGGGGCGGGGACCCAGTACTTC. Translation: CASSLSSGGAGTQYF.

CDR3 sequence: CASSVGTSGGAAEQFF. CDR3 coding DNA: TGTGCCAGCAGCGTCGGGACTAGCGGGGGGGCCGCGGAGCAGTTCTTC. The chain carries TRBV7-2 and TRBJ2-1, with 16 bases aligning to TRBD2. Germline CDR1 and CDR2: SGHTA and FQGNSA. V trimming: 5 bases; J trimming: 10 bases; junction bases outside the gene matches: 8. The CDR3 is made up of 16 amino acids.

The chain recombines TRBV10-3 with TRBJ1-1; D unresolved. With 10 bases removed from V and 11 bases from J, the gap between germline ends came to 17 bases. CDR1 ENHRY and CDR2 SYGVKD come from the germline V gene. The CDR3 loop spans 11 amino acids. The CDR3 region is CATTIGVTAFF. The CDR3 region has the DNA TGTGCCACCACAATCGGGGTAACGGCTTTCTTT.

The chain joins TRBV10-2 to TRBJ1-2; possible D gene TRBD1, 5 bases. Trimming stripped 5 bases from V and 3 bases from J, with 10 bases between. Germline V lookup: CDR1 WSHSY, CDR2 SAAADI. The CDR3 has 13 residues. The CDR3 bases are TGCGCCAGCAGTCGCCTAGGGGACTATGGCTACACCTTC. Its translation is CASSRLGDYGYTF.

This rearrangement joins TRBV5-8 to TRBJ1-6; 8 bases match TRBD1. Germline CDR1 SGHTS, CDR2 YDEGEE. This CDR3 is 15 amino acids long. V trimming: 2 bases; J trimming: 8 bases; junction bases outside the gene matches: 6. As DNA, the CDR3 is TGTGCCAGCAGCTTAACCGACAGGGGTGATTCACCCCTCCACTTT. As protein: CASSLTDRGDSPLHF.

V usage is TRBV29-1 and J usage is TRBJ1-1; D possibly corresponds to TRBD1 (6 bases). CDR3 length: 14 residues. V was shortened by 6 bases and J by 0 bases, with 14 bases between the two germline ends. CDR1 and CDR2 from the germline V gene are SQVTM and ANQGSEA. Here the CDR3 DNA reads TGCAGCGTGTGGGGGCTGAGGATGAACACTGAAGCTTTCTTT. It translates to CSVWGLRMNTEAFF.

The J gene is TRBJ1-3, the V gene TRBV2; the D is unclear. Germline CDR1 SNHLY, CDR2 FYNNEI. This CDR3 has 12 amino acids. Between the trimmed V and J ends, which lost 2 bases and 8 bases, there was a span of 7 bases. This CDR3 is CASSEFRDTIYF. Here the CDR3 DNA reads TGTGCCAGCAGTGAATTTCGGGACACCATATATTTT.